Listed below are T cell receptor beta chains from one sample, sequenced in a study of glioma-infiltrating T cells. In TCRdb, the multiplex PCR reads were re-called with MiXCR into one record per CDR3 protein. There are a few hundred thousand distinct CDR3 sequences in the sample; 41% occur only once, and 12% lies in the top ten. Sample: glioma tissue, nonneoplastic brain tissue, or PBMCs (not recorded which). The receptor source for this set is a human donor with low-grade glioma or glioblastoma, undergoing nonglioma brain surgery, or in good health (not recorded which). The CDR3 runs from the conserved cysteine through the conserved F or W. D genes are given only for firm matches. The size entry is marked missing in some rows and otherwise reads once, few, many or a size class.

j_call,v_call,d_call,clone_size,cdr3_aa,cdr3_nt
TRBJ1-2,TRBV4-3,.,.,CASSQGFGYGYTF,TGCGCCAGCAGCCAAGGTTTTGGCTATGGCTACACCTTC
TRBJ2-5,TRBV11-3,TRBD2,.,CASSLSSGQETQYF,TGTGCCAGCAGCCTATCTAGCGGCCAAGAGACCCAGTACTTC
TRBJ2-3,TRBV20-1,TRBD2,many,CSARDWGTNTDTQYF,TGCAGTGCTAGAGATTGGGGGACTAACACAGATACGCAGTATTTT
TRBJ2-7,TRBV6-2/TRBV6-3,TRBD2,few,CASRSGTSGGDEQYF,TGTGCCAGCAGATCCGGGACTAGCGGGGGGGACGAGCAGTACTTC
TRBJ2-7,TRBV6-1,.,many,CASSRVGSPSSYEQYF,TGTGCCAGCAGTCGCGTTGGCTCTCCGAGCTCCTACGAGCAGTACTTC
TRBJ1-4,TRBV29-1,.,.,CSVEDGTGGSTNEKLFF,TGCAGCGTTGAAGACGGGACGGGGGGCTCTACTAATGAAAAACTGTTTTTT
TRBJ1-3,TRBV7-2,TRBD1,.,CASSPTVPGTARPTIYF,TGTGCCAGCAGCCCTACGGTTCCCGGGACAGCAAGGCCCACCATATATTTT
TRBJ1-1,TRBV7-9,.,.,CASLSVTEAFF,TGTGCCAGCCTGAGTGTTACTGAAGCTTTCTTT
TRBJ2-7,TRBV20-1,.,.,CSAPGAGRSYEQYF,TGCAGTGCTCCAGGAGCAGGGAGGTCCTACGAGCAGTACTTC
TRBJ1-2,TRBV7-9,TRBD1,.,CASSGAGQGSIYGYTF,TGTGCCAGCAGCGGAGCGGGACAGGGGTCGATTTATGGCTACACCTTC
TRBJ1-5,TRBV27,.,many,CASSLRGPGSNQPQHF,TGTGCCAGCAGTTTACGAGGCCCAGGGAGCAATCAGCCCCAGCATTTT
TRBJ2-3,TRBV9,TRBD1,few,CASSEQGDTDTQYF,TGTGCCAGCAGCGAACAGGGGGACACAGATACGCAGTATTTT
TRBJ2-7,TRBV4-1,TRBD2,.,CASSHLAGPSYEQYF,TGCGCCAGCAGCCACTTAGCGGGTCCCTCCTACGAGCAGTACTTC
TRBJ2-3,TRBV27,.,many,CASRARADTQYF,TGTGCCAGCCGTGCGAGGGCAGATACGCAGTATTTT
TRBJ1-2,TRBV2,.,.,CASSVGGQGTRGYTF,TGTGCCAGCAGTGTGGGGGGCCAGGGGACTAGAGGCTACACCTTC
TRBJ1-1,TRBV28,.,many,CASSPTGSGVAFF,TGTGCCAGCAGTCCAACAGGGAGCGGGGTAGCTTTCTTT
TRBJ1-5,TRBV6-1,.,many,CASRRGPDYNQPQHF,TGTGCCAGCAGGCGGGGGCCGGATTACAATCAGCCCCAGCATTTT
TRBJ2-7,TRBV6-2/TRBV6-3,.,many,CASSTGTHSYEQYF,TGTGCCAGCAGTACCGGGACTCACTCCTACGAGCAGTACTTC
TRBJ2-7,TRBV7-6,.,many,CASSLWGYEQYF,TGTGCCAGCAGTTTATGGGGCTACGAGCAGTACTTC
TRBJ2-3,TRBV27,TRBD2,.,CASNPPPGRATDTQYF,TGTGCCAGCAATCCACCCCCAGGGAGGGCCACAGATACGCAGTATTTT
TRBJ2-2,TRBV7-2,TRBD2,.,CASSLVREFGGELFF,TGTGCCAGCAGCTTAGTGCGGGAGTTTGGCGGGGAGCTGTTTTTT
TRBJ2-5,TRBV7-9,TRBD2,.,CASSWGGKQETQYF,TGTGCCAGCAGCTGGGGGGGGAAACAAGAGACCCAGTACTTC
TRBJ2-1,TRBV6-1,.,many,CASKITQGPYNEQFF,TGTGCCAGCAAGATAACCCAAGGCCCGTACAATGAGCAGTTCTTC
TRBJ1-1,TRBV27,.,many,CASSLNVGLGTEAFF,TGTGCCAGCAGTTTGAACGTCGGGTTAGGCACTGAAGCTTTCTTT
TRBJ2-5,TRBV7-6,TRBD2,.,CASSCPFGRGGETQYF,TGTGCCAGCAGCTGCCCCTTTGGGAGGGGAGGAGAGACCCAGTACTTC
TRBJ2-7,TRBV15,.,.,CATSRDGSQRTGEQYF,TGTGCCACCAGCAGAGATGGGTCTCAACGAACGGGGGAGCAGTACTTC
TRBJ2-6,TRBV18,TRBD1,few,CASSFTRDSQSSGANVLTF,TGTGCCAGCTCATTCACCCGGGACAGCCAGAGTTCTGGGGCCAACGTCCTGACTTTC
TRBJ1-1,TRBV3-1,.,once,CASSQDIGRANTEAFF,TGTGCCAGCAGCCAAGATATAGGGAGGGCGAACACTGAAGCTTTCTTT
TRBJ1-2,TRBV4-2,.,few,CASSQEAADYGYTF,TGTGCCAGCAGCCAAGAAGCCGCGGACTATGGCTACACCTTC
TRBJ2-7,TRBV14,.,.,CASSQVWAGDSYEQYF,TGTGCCAGCAGCCAAGTCTGGGCAGGAGACTCCTACGAGCAGTACTTC
TRBJ1-1,TRBV20-1,.,many,CSASRPLVNTEAFF,TGCAGTGCTAGTCGGCCCCTTGTGAACACTGAAGCTTTCTTT
TRBJ2-2,TRBV27,.,.,CASSFIVFVNTGELFF,TGTGCCAGCAGTTTTATAGTTTTCGTGAACACCGGGGAGCTGTTTTTT
TRBJ2-1,TRBV20-1,TRBD2,few,CSATVEAGEGAYNEQFF,TGCAGTGCTACAGTTGAAGCGGGAGAGGGAGCCTACAATGAGCAGTTCTTC
TRBJ2-7,TRBV4-1,.,.,CASRQAATDYEQYF,TGCGCCAGCAGACAAGCCGCGACAGACTACGAGCAGTACTTC
TRBJ2-7,TRBV24-1,.,.,CATSDLAVRDEQYF,TGTGCCACCAGTGATCTGGCAGTTCGGGACGAGCAGTACTTC
TRBJ2-5,TRBV10-3,.,.,CAIRGVAAQETQYF,TGTGCCATCAGGGGAGTAGCGGCCCAAGAGACCCAGTACTTC
TRBJ2-7,TRBV11-2,TRBD1,.,CASSLDWARGSYEQYF,TGTGCCAGCAGCTTAGACTGGGCCAGGGGGTCCTACGAGCAGTACTTC
TRBJ2-7,TRBV5-1,TRBD1,.,CASSLARGTEPYEQYF,TGCGCCAGCAGCTTGGCACGTGGGACAGAACCTTACGAGCAGTACTTC
TRBJ2-3,TRBV28,TRBD2,many,CASSFGLAGGTDTQYF,TGTGCCAGCAGTTTTGGACTAGCGGGAGGGACAGATACGCAGTATTTT
TRBJ2-2,TRBV27,.,.,CASSFWGRSDTGELLF,TGTGCCAGCAGTTTTTGGGGCAGATCGGACACCGGGGAGCTGCTTTTT
TRBJ2-4,TRBV2,.,.,CASSEGVRPGIQYF,TGTGCCAGCAGCGAGGGGGTCCGTCCCGGCATTCAGTACTTC
TRBJ2-1,TRBV27,TRBD2,.,CACSFLAGDSYNEQFF,TGTGCCTGCAGTTTCCTAGCGGGGGATTCGTACAATGAGCAGTTCTTC
TRBJ1-6,TRBV4-1,TRBD1,.,CASSLLTGTVNSPLHF,TGCGCCAGCAGCCTCCTTACAGGGACAGTTAATTCACCCCTCCACTTT
TRBJ1-2,TRBV28,.,many,CATGDTPGGYTF,TGTGCCACCGGGGACACCCCAGGGGGCTACACCTTC
TRBJ2-1,TRBV29-1,TRBD2,few,CSGGRYNEQFF,TGCAGCGGCGGGAGATACAATGAGCAGTTCTTC
TRBJ2-2,TRBV29-1,TRBD1,.,CSVRDSANTGELFF,TGCAGCGTCCGGGACAGCGCGAACACCGGGGAGCTGTTTTTT
TRBJ2-1,TRBV20-1,.,.,CSARTQRGYEQFF,TGCAGTGCTCGTACACAGAGGGGTTATGAGCAGTTCTTC
TRBJ2-7,TRBV25-1,.,few,CATGSGRSEQYF,TGTGCCACCGGGTCGGGCAGAAGCGAGCAGTACTTC
TRBJ2-1,TRBV28,.,.,CASSFRQGGYNEQFF,TGTGCCAGCAGCTTTCGCCAGGGGGGGTACAATGAGCAGTTCTTC
TRBJ2-7,TRBV20-1,TRBD2,few,CSATRGRAREQYF,TGCAGTGCTACCCGCGGGAGGGCGAGAGAGCAGTACTTC
TRBJ1-1,TRBV28,.,many,CASLRDTNTEAFF,TGTGCCAGCCTCCGGGACACCAACACTGAAGCTTTCTTT
TRBJ2-5,TRBV28,TRBD2,few,CASSPRLAVFQETQYF,TGTGCCAGCAGCCCTCGACTAGCTGTCTTCCAAGAGACCCAGTACTTC
TRBJ2-7,TRBV28,TRBD2,.,CASSFRLAGVPTYEQYF,TGTGCCAGCAGTTTTCGACTAGCGGGAGTTCCCACCTACGAGCAGTACTTC
TRBJ2-3,TRBV19,.,.,CASKTIGATFTGELYF,TGTGCCAGTAAAACCATTGGAGCCACCTTCACCGGGGAGCTGTATTTT
TRBJ1-2,TRBV28,.,many,CASTGFEHGYTF,TGTGCCAGTACGGGGTTTGAGCATGGCTACACCTTC